This T cell receptor (beta chain) was recovered during a study of early T cells in non-severe SARS-CoV-2 infection. Study-wide context: Sequencing used unsorted whole-blood bulk RNA, so chains lack pairing. Broader study findings: CD4 and private specificities were missed by VDJdb matching, which favored anti-spike CD8 responses.

The TCR library protocol attached unique molecular identifiers to the individual cDNA molecules. TCRdb reprocessed the 5' RACE reads via MiXCR and lists one record per CDR3 protein. Of 20,000 to 30,000 distinct CDR3 sequences listed, 4% to 5.5% are singletons. This clonotype was recorded many times. The antigen is unknown. This clonotype was sampled from an adult who was a healthcare worker with PCR-confirmed SARS-CoV-2 infection or an uninfected control (not recorded which). The sample was whole blood.

CDR3 residues: CASTGTHTSTDTQYF. CDR3 DNA: TGTGCCAGTACCGGGACACATACTAGCACAGATACGCAGTATTTT. This chain uses TRBV5-5 with TRBJ2-3; possibly TRBD1 for D (6 bases). V lost 8 bases and J 0 bases, leaving 16 bases between the germline ends. The CDR3 covers 15 residues. Germline CDR1 and CDR2: SGHKS and YYEKEE (reference sequence).